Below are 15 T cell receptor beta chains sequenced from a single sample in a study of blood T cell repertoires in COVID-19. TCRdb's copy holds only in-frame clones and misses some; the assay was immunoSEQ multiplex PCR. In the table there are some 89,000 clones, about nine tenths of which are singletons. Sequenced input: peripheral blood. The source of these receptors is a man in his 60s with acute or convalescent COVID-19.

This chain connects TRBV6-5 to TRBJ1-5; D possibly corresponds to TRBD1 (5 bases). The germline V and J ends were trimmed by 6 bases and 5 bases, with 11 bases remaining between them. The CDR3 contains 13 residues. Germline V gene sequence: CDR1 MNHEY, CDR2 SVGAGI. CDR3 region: CASRTGVHQPQHF. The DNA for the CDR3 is TGTGCCAGCAGAACAGGAGTACATCAGCCCCAGCATTTT.

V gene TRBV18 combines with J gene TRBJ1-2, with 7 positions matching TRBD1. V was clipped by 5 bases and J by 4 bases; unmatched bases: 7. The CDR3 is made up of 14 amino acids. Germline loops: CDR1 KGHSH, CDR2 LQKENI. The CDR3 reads CASSSTGEGYGYTF. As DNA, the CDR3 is TGTGCCAGCTCATCCACAGGGGAAGGCTATGGCTACACCTTC. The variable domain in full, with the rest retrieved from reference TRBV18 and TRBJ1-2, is NAGVMQNPRHLVRRRGQEARLRCSPMKGHSHVYWYRQLPEEGLKFMVYLQKENIIDESGMPKERFSAEFPKEGPSILRIQQVVRGDSAAYFCASSSTGEGYGYTFGSGTRLTVV.

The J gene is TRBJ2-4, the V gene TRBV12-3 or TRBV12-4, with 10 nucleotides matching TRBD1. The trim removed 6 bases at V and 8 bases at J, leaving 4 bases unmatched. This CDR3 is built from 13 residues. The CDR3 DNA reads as TGTGCCAGCAGCCGACAGGGGGCCGACATTCAGTACTTC. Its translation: CASSRQGADIQYF.

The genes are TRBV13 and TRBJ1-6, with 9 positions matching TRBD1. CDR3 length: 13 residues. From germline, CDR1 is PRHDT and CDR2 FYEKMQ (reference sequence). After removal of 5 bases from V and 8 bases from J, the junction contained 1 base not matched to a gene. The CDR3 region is CASSRDRDSPLHF. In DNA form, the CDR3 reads TGTGCCAGCAGCAGGGACAGGGATTCACCCCTCCACTTT.

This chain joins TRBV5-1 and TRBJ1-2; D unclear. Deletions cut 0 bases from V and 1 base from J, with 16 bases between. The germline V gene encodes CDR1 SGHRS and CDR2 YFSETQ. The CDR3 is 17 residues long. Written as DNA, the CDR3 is TGCGCCAGCAGCTTGGCCGTGGTGGGAGACCTTAACTATGGCTACACCTTC. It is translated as CASSLAVVGDLNYGYTF.

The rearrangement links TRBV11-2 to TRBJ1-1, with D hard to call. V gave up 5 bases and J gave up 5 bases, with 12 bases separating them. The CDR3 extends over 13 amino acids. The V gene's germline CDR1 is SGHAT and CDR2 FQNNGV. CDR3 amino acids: CASSQLVRTEAFF. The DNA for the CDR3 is TGTGCCAGCAGCCAATTAGTCAGGACTGAAGCTTTCTTT.

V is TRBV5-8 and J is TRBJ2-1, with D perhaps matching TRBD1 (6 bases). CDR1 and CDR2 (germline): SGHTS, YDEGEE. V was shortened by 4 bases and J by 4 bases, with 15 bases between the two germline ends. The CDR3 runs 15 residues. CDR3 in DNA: TGTGCCAGCAGCCCCGGGTGGACAGTATACAATGAGCAGTTCTTC. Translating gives CASSPGWTVYNEQFF. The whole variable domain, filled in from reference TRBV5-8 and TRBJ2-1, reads EAGVTQSPTHLIKTRGQQATLRCSPISGHTSVYWYQQALGLGLQFLLWYDEGEERNRGNFPPRFSGRQFPNYSSELNVNALELEDSALYLCASSPGWTVYNEQFFGPGTRLTVL.

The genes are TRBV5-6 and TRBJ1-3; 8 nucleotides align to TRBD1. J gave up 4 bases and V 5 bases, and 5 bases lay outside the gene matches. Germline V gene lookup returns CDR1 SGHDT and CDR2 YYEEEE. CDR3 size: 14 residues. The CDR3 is CASRGTGGGNTIYF. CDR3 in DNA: TGTGCCAGCAGGGGTACAGGGGGAGGAAACACCATATATTTT.

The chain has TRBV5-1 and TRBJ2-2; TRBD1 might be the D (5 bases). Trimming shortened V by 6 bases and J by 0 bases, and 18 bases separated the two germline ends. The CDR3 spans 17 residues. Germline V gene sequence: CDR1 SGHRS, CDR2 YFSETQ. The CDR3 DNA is TGCGCCAGCAACCCGCTTAAGACAGTAACGAACACCGGGGAGCTGTTTTTT. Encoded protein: CASNPLKTVTNTGELFF.

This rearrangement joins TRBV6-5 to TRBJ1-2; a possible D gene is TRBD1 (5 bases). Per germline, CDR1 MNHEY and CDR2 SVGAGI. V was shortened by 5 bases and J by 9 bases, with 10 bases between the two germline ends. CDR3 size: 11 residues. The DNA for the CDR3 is TGTGCCAGCAGTCCGGGGGGGAGCTACACCTTC. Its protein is CASSPGGSYTF.

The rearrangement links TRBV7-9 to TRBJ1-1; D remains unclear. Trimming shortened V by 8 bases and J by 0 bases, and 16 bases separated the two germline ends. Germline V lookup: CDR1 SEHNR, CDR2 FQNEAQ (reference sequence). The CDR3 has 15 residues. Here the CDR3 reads CASRRQSGMNTEAFF. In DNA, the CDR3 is TGTGCCAGCCGAAGACAAAGTGGCATGAACACTGAAGCTTTCTTT.

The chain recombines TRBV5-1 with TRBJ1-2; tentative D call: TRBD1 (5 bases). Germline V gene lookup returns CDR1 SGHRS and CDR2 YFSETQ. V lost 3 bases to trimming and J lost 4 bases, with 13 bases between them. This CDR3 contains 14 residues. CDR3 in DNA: TGCGCCAGCAGCTCCGGTACAGGCCGCTATGGCTACACCTTC. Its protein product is CASSSGTGRYGYTF. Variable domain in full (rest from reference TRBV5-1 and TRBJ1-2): KAGVTQTPRYLIKTRGQQVTLSCSPISGHRSVSWYQQTPGQGLQFLFEYFSETQRNKGNFPGRFSGRQFSNSRSEMNVSTLELGDSALYLCASSSGTGRYGYTFGSGTRLTVV.

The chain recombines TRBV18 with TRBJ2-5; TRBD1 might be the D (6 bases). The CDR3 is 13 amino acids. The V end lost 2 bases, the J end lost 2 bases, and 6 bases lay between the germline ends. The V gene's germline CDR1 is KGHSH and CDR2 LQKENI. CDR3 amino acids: CASSPRGQETQYF. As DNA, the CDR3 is TGTGCCAGCTCACCAAGGGGGCAAGAGACCCAGTACTTC.

The CDR3: CASSYFGQEGDGYTF. For the CDR3, the DNA is TGTGCCAGCAGTTATTTCGGACAGGAAGGGGATGGCTACACCTTC. The gene calls are TRBV6-5 and TRBJ1-2, with 7 nucleotides matching TRBD1. V was clipped by 3 bases and J by 6 bases; unmatched bases: 10. The CDR3 contains 15 residues. The V gene's germline CDR1 is MNHEY and CDR2 SVGAGI.

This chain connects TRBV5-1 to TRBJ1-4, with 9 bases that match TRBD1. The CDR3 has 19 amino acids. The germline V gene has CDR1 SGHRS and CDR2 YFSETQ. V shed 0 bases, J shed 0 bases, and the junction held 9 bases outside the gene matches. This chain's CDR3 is CASSLAGTGLVATNEKLFF. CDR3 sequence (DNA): TGCGCCAGCAGCTTGGCCGGGACAGGGTTAGTTGCAACTAATGAAAAACTGTTTTTT.